The 21 T cell receptor beta chains reported below all come from one sample, sequenced in a study of blood T cell repertoires in COVID-19. Sequencing was performed with immunoSEQ multiplex PCR; in TCRdb, only in-frame clones are kept and a portion is missing. The sample lists about 250,000 clones; about 82% were seen once. Sequenced sample: PBMCs or T cells enriched from blood (not recorded which). Receptors were obtained from a woman in her forties or fifties with acute COVID-19.

V usage is TRBV7-2 and J usage is TRBJ1-1; perhaps TRBD1 as D (5 bases). This CDR3 contains 12 residues. V was clipped by 5 bases and J by 10 bases, with 14 bases between them. Per the germline V gene, CDR1 is SGHTA and CDR2 is FQGNSA. The DNA of the CDR3 is TGTGCCAGCAGCCCACGGGGGAGGGCAGCTTTCTTT. Its protein product is CASSPRGRAAFF.

The chain recombines TRBV19 with TRBJ2-1, with 9 nucleotides matching TRBD1. The germline V gene encodes CDR1 LNHDA and CDR2 SQIVND (reference sequence). The CDR3 extends over 14 amino acids. Trimming cost V 7 bases and J 3 bases; bases outside gene matches: 4. The CDR3 is CASTGQGSYNEQFF. CDR3 nucleotides: TGTGCCAGTACCGGACAGGGGAGCTACAATGAGCAGTTCTTC. The whole variable domain, filled in from reference TRBV19 and TRBJ2-1, reads DGGITQSPKYLFRKEGQNVTLSCEQNLNHDAMYWYRQDPGQGLRLIYYSQIVNDFQKGDIAEGYSVSREKKESFPLTVTSAQKNPTAFYLCASTGQGSYNEQFFGPGTRLTVL.

V and J are TRBV11-2 and TRBJ2-7, with 8 bases identical to TRBD2. The ends lost 2 bases at V and 2 bases at J; junction bases unmatched: 8. CDR1 and CDR2 (germline): SGHAT, FQNNGV. The CDR3 spans 16 residues. In nucleotides, the CDR3 is TGTGCCAGCAGCTTAAGTCCGGGGGGGCCGACCTACGAGCAGTACTTC. It codes for CASSLSPGGPTYEQYF.

Many counts were recorded for this clone. The chain couples TRBV30 to TRBJ1-2, with D possibly matching TRBD1 (6 bases). V shed 5 bases and J shed 1 base, with 8 bases lying between them. In germline, CDR1 is GTSNPN, CDR2 SVGIG (reference sequence). This CDR3 comprises 12 residues. The CDR3 sequence is CAWGQINYGYTF. The CDR3 coding sequence is TGTGCCTGGGGACAGATTAACTATGGCTACACCTTC. The full variable domain, completed using reference TRBV30 and TRBJ1-2, is SQTIHQWPATLVQPVGSPLSLECTVEGTSNPNLYWYRQAAGRGLQLLFYSVGIGQISSEVPQNLSASRPQDRQFILSSKKLLLSDSGFYLCAWGQINYGYTFGSGTRLTVV.

The rearrangement uses TRBV30 and TRBJ1-2, with 11 bases fitting TRBD1. The J segment lost 9 bases and the V segment lost 3 bases, leaving 6 bases of the junction unmatched. This CDR3 has 13 amino acids. Per germline, CDR1 GTSNPN and CDR2 SVGIG (reference sequence). This CDR3 reads CAWSRGQGASYTF. CDR3 DNA sequence: TGTGCCTGGAGCAGAGGACAGGGGGCCAGCTACACCTTC.

This clone was seen only once. The chain combines TRBV15 with TRBJ2-5; TRBD1 is a possible D gene (6 bases). This CDR3 spans 14 amino acids. Germline V CDR1 and CDR2: LNHNV, YYDKDF (reference sequence). V lost 3 bases, J lost 1 base, and 9 bases lay in between. CDR3 region: CATSSIRGQETQYF. The CDR3 DNA sequence: TGTGCCACCAGCAGTATCAGGGGCCAAGAGACCCAGTACTTC.

The chain links TRBV29-1 to TRBJ2-6; D gene uncertain. The germline gives CDR1 SQVTM, CDR2 ANQGSEA. V was clipped by 2 bases and J by 8 bases, with 10 bases between them. The CDR3 totals 13 residues. The DNA of the CDR3 is TGCAGCGTTGAATCGGGTTATTCCAACGTCCTGACTTTC. The encoded protein is CSVESGYSNVLTF.

This clone was counted only a few times. The J gene is TRBJ1-4, the V gene TRBV3-1 (or the pseudogene TRBV3-2); no clear D. The CDR3 has 16 amino acids. CDR1 and CDR2 from the germline V gene are LGHDT and YNNKEL (reference sequence). Trimming cost V 0 bases and J 5 bases, with 13 bases left between them. The CDR3, as DNA: TGTGCCAGCAGCCAAGATCTGGCAGTATTGAATGAAAAACTGTTTTTT. Protein product: CASSQDLAVLNEKLFF.

V usage is TRBV5-1 and J usage is TRBJ1-1, with D tentatively TRBD1 (5 bases). From germline, CDR1 is SGHRS and CDR2 YFSETQ. Trimming removed 3 bases at V and 5 bases at J, with 11 bases between. The CDR3 is 13 amino acids. The CDR3, as DNA: TGCGCCAGCAGCTCGGGGGTCGGAACTGAAGCTTTCTTT. Translation gives CASSSGVGTEAFF.

This chain joins TRBV13 and TRBJ1-1, with 10 bases matching TRBD1. Per the germline V gene, CDR1 is PRHDT and CDR2 is FYEKMQ (reference sequence). The CDR3 totals 14 residues. The V and J ends lost 5 bases and 3 bases, in that order; junction bases with no gene match: 3. CDR3 coding DNA: TGTGCCAGCAGCCTGGGACAGGGGCACACTGAAGCTTTCTTT. Translated: CASSLGQGHTEAFF.

This chain uses TRBV27 with TRBJ1-1; TRBD1 matches 10 bases. CDR1 is MNHEY, CDR2 SMNVEV, per germline (reference sequence). V was clipped by 3 bases and J by 1 base; unmatched bases: 5. The CDR3 loop spans 16 amino acids. CDR3 amino acids: CASSLGTGASNTEAFF. The CDR3 DNA is TGTGCCAGCAGTTTGGGGACAGGGGCTTCGAACACTGAAGCTTTCTTT.

V gene TRBV7-2 combines with J gene TRBJ2-5; no clear D gene. Germline lookup yields CDR1 SGHTA and CDR2 FQGNSA. The length of the CDR3 is 12 residues. Trimming removed 5 bases at V and 4 bases at J, with 8 bases between. The DNA of the CDR3 is TGTGCCAGCAGCCTACGAAGAGAGACCCAGTACTTC. Encoded protein: CASSLRRETQYF.

The chain links TRBV5-1 to TRBJ2-6; unclear D gene. The length of the CDR3 is 19 residues. Germline V gives CDR1 SGHRS, CDR2 YFSETQ. The germline V and J ends were trimmed by 2 bases and 0 bases, with 18 bases remaining between them. Written as DNA, the CDR3 is TGCGCCAGCAGCTTCCCCAACCACAGCACCGGCTCTGGGGCCAACGTCCTGACTTTC. It translates to CASSFPNHSTGSGANVLTF.

The rearrangement links TRBV5-1 to TRBJ1-5; no reliable D call. CDR1 is SGHRS, CDR2 YFSETQ, per germline. This CDR3 is built from 12 residues. Trimming pared 5 bases from V and 0 bases from J, leaving 3 bases between. The CDR3 protein is CASRSSNQPQHF. The CDR3 DNA is TGCGCCAGCAGGAGTAGCAATCAGCCCCAGCATTTT.

The rearrangement uses TRBV5-1 and TRBJ2-1, with 7 nucleotides matching TRBD1. The CDR3 is 15 residues long. V was clipped by 4 bases and J by 7 bases; unmatched bases: 11. The germline V gene encodes CDR1 SGHRS and CDR2 YFSETQ. CDR3 sequence reads: CASSAGTQGWNEQFF. For the CDR3, the DNA is TGCGCCAGCAGCGCTGGTACACAGGGGTGGAATGAGCAGTTCTTC. Full variable domain (rest looked up from reference TRBV5-1 and TRBJ2-1): KAGVTQTPRYLIKTRGQQVTLSCSPISGHRSVSWYQQTPGQGLQFLFEYFSETQRNKGNFPGRFSGRQFSNSRSEMNVSTLELGDSALYLCASSAGTQGWNEQFFGPGTRLTVL.

The V and J genes are TRBV6-5 and TRBJ1-1, with D unresolved. V was cut by 5 bases and J by 1 base, with 8 bases left in between. This CDR3 comprises 13 residues. The germline V gene has CDR1 MNHEY and CDR2 SVGAGI. CDR3 sequence (DNA): TGTGCCAGCAGTATTCGGTCGAACACTGAAGCTTTCTTT. It yields the protein CASSIRSNTEAFF.

The V gene is TRBV7-9, the J gene TRBJ2-2; perhaps TRBD2 as D (6 bases). The CDR3 sequence is 15 residues long. Trimming removed 4 bases from V and 1 base from J, with 10 bases in between. Germline V CDR1 and CDR2: SEHNR, FQNEAQ (reference sequence). The CDR3 DNA follows: TGTGCCAGCAGCTCCTCCGGGGGGAACACCGGGGAGCTGTTTTTT. It is translated as CASSSSGGNTGELFF.

The chain recombines TRBV11-2 with TRBJ1-2; 8 nucleotides line up with TRBD1. Germline CDR1 is SGHAT and CDR2 is FQNNGV. The CDR3 is 15 residues long. J was trimmed by 6 bases and V by 2 bases; bases with no gene match: 8. CDR3 amino acids: CASSLRTGPLHGYTF. CDR3 in DNA: TGTGCCAGCAGCTTAAGGACAGGGCCTCTTCATGGCTACACCTTC. Based on the CDR3 plus reference TRBV11-2 and TRBJ1-2, the full variable domain is EAGVAQSPRYKIIEKRQSVAFWCNPISGHATLYWYQQILGQGPKLLIQFQNNGVVDDSQLPKDRFSAERLKGVDSTLKIQPAKLEDSAVYLCASSLRTGPLHGYTFGSGTRLTVV.

The V gene is TRBV4-3, the J gene TRBJ2-7; 7 bases agree with TRBD1. Germline V gives CDR1 LGHNA, CDR2 YSLEER. After removal of 2 bases from V and 1 base from J, the junction contained 2 bases not matched to a gene. The CDR3 runs 14 residues. CDR3 nucleotide sequence: TGCGCCAGCAGCCAACACAGGGGTTCCTACGAGCAGTACTTC. Residues: CASSQHRGSYEQYF.

The chain has TRBV7-3 and TRBJ2-7; D is possibly TRBD2 (6 bases). The CDR3 extends over 13 amino acids. V was shortened by 5 bases and J by 3 bases, with 11 bases between the two germline ends. Per the germline V gene, CDR1 is SGHTA and CDR2 is FQGTGA. The CDR3 region is CASSPSDGYEQYF. The CDR3 nucleotides are TGTGCCAGCAGCCCTAGCGACGGCTACGAGCAGTACTTC.

V and J are TRBV7-2 and TRBJ2-1; maybe TRBD2 (6 bases). The length of the CDR3 is 15 residues. Per the germline V gene, CDR1 is SGHTA and CDR2 is FQGNSA. Between the trimmed V and J ends, which lost 5 bases and 4 bases, there was a span of 15 bases. The CDR3 DNA follows: TGTGCCAGCAGCCCTCAAACCGGGGGATACAATGAGCAGTTCTTC. It specifies CASSPQTGGYNEQFF.